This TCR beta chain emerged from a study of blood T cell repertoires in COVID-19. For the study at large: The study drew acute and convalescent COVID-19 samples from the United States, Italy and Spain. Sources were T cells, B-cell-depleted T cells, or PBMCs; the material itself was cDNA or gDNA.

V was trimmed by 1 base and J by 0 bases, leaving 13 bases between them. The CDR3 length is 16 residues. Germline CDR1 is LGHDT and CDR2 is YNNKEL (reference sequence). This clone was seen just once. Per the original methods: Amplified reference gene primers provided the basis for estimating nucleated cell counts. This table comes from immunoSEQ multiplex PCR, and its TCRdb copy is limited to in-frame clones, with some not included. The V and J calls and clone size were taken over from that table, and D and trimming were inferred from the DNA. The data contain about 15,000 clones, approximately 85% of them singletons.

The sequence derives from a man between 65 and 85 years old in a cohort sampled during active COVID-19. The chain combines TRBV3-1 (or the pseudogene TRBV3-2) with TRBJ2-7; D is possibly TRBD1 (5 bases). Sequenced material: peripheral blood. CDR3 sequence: CASSQGVTASSYEQYF. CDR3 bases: TGTGCCAGCAGCCAAGGCGTGACAGCGAGCTCCTACGAGCAGTACTTC.